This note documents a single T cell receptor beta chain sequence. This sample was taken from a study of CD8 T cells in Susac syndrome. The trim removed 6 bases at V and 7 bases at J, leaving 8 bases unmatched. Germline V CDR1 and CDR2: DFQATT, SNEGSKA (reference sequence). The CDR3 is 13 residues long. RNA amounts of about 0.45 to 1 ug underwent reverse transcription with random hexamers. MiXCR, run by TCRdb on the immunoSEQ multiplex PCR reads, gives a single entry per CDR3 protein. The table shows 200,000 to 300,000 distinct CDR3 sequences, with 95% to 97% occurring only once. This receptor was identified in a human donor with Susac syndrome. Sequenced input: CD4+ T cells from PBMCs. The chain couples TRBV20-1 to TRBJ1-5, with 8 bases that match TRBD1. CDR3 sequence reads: CSATDRGEQPQHF. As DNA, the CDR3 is TGCAGTGCAACCGACAGGGGAGAACAGCCCCAGCATTTT.